The source of this T cell receptor (beta chain) is a study of regulatory T cells in long-lasting Graves disease. Study-wide results and caveats: The study examined only peripheral blood, not thyroid tissue. Patients with persistent disease showed a bias toward TRBV28, TRBJ1-2 and TRBJ2-5.

This clonotype was recorded many times. Its antigen is as yet unknown. The CDR3 length is 12 residues. Germline V gene sequence: CDR1 MDHEN, CDR2 SYDVKM. V lost 5 bases and J lost 10, with 14 bases in between. In building TCR beta libraries, iRepertoire HTBI primers were used together with Arm-PCR of CDR3 regions. TCRdb itself ran the multiplex PCR reads through MiXCR, one entry per CDR3 protein. The table lists some 440,000 distinct CDR3 sequences, less than 25% of them singletons. The time point was: persistent/refractory GD, antithyroid drugs over 5 years with positive TRAb. The TCR library was prepared using RNA isolated from PBMCs. EDTA tubes collected roughly 9.6 milliliters of peripheral blood.

Sequencing used peripheral blood mononuclear cells (PBMCs), obtained when the disease was refractory, from a patient treated with antithyroid drugs. The TCR originated in a female donor with Graves disease. This chain connects TRBV28 to TRBJ1-1; D remains unclear. The CDR3: CASSPLLLRAFF. The CDR3 nucleotides are TGTGCCAGCAGTCCGTTACTCCTTCGAGCTTTCTTT.